Sequencing of this T cell receptor beta chain was carried out in a study of OX40 agonist ivuxolimab in advanced cancers. General notes on the study: The costimulatory receptor OX40 (CD134) was targeted by ivuxolimab, a fully human IgG2 agonistic monoclonal antibody. Intravenous ivuxolimab was administered to patients every 2 weeks at six dose levels: 0.01, 0.1, 0.3, 1.5, 3 and 10 mg/kg. Of the 52 patients in dose escalation, around 19 had hepatocellular carcinoma, some 15 had melanoma, 9 had renal cell carcinoma and 9 had head and neck cancer. In the dose-escalation cohort, 65% to 90% of patients were male, and the mean age was around 60 years, with a range of roughly 23 to 85. Prior anti-PD-1, anti-PD-L1 or anti-CTLA-4 therapy was permitted, and checkpoint inhibitors had been received by roughly 42% of dose-escalation patients. Three dose-escalation patients achieved partial responses, one with hepatocellular carcinoma and two with cutaneous melanoma. The point of sequencing TCRbeta in the periphery was to test whether ivuxolimab changed TCR sequence diversity and drove clonal T-cell expansion. The monotherapy dose-escalation portion (N ≈ 52 patients) of the phase I ivuxolimab trial is reported in the paper.

The trim is 5 bases for V and 2 bases for J, with a gap of 18 bases between the germline ends. The CDR3 runs 16 amino acids, cysteine and phenylalanine included. This entry keeps only the CDR3 DNA: 48 bases, framed from base 1. CDR1 and CDR2, looked up from the germline V gene, are MDHEN and SYDVKM. Genomic DNA was isolated from the sorted cells so that the TCRbeta CDR3 region could be sequenced. The immunoSEQ Assay was used to sequence the TCRbeta CDR3 regions. TCRdb holds this immuneACCESS table with in-frame rearrangements only. Some clones are missing; in checked studies, unresolved V genes explain under half, and the rest has no known cause. This sample holds 75,000 to 95,000 clones; around 92% were observed only once. 0.53% of the sample is taken by the ten largest. Patients with autoimmune disease history or receiving systemic immunosuppression were excluded from the trial. Peripheral blood for TCR sequencing was collected from all dose cohorts at baseline, on cycle 4 day 1, and on cycle 7 day 1. Samples were obtained from an open-label, multicenter, first-in-human phase I dose-escalation trial of ivuxolimab. The trial enrolled adults with locally advanced or metastatic head and neck squamous cell, hepatocellular, melanoma or renal cell carcinoma. CD4+ and CD8+ T cells were sorted separately from peripheral blood before TCR sequencing.

On the study overall, not on this receptor specifically: The antigen specificity of the peripheral T cells that underwent clonal expansion was not determined. At doses of 0.1 to 3.0 mg/kg, clonal expansion of both CD4+ and CD8+ blood T cells was observed from baseline to week 6. Partial responders in the 0.1-3.0 mg/kg groups had among the lowest normalized peripheral clonal expansion, especially among CD8+ T cells. Low levels of normalized T-cell clonal expansion were also shown by some nonresponding patients. After ivuxolimab, expanded clones were on average more numerous among CD8+ T cells than among CD4+ T cells.

As concerns this clone: Its recognized antigen is unknown. One base away there is no much larger clone; base qualities are not given.

Recombination joined TRBV28 with TRBJ1-1; no D gene call is confident. The clonotype originates from an adult with an advanced solid tumor such as melanoma, head and neck, liver or kidney cancer. The source material was CD4+ or CD8+ T cells sorted from blood, sampled in a trial of the OX40 agonist ivuxolimab. The CDR3 here reads CASSAPTGSGNTEAFF. The sequence in DNA is TGTGCCAGCAGTGCGCCCACGGGATCCGGCAACACTGAAGCTTTCTTT.